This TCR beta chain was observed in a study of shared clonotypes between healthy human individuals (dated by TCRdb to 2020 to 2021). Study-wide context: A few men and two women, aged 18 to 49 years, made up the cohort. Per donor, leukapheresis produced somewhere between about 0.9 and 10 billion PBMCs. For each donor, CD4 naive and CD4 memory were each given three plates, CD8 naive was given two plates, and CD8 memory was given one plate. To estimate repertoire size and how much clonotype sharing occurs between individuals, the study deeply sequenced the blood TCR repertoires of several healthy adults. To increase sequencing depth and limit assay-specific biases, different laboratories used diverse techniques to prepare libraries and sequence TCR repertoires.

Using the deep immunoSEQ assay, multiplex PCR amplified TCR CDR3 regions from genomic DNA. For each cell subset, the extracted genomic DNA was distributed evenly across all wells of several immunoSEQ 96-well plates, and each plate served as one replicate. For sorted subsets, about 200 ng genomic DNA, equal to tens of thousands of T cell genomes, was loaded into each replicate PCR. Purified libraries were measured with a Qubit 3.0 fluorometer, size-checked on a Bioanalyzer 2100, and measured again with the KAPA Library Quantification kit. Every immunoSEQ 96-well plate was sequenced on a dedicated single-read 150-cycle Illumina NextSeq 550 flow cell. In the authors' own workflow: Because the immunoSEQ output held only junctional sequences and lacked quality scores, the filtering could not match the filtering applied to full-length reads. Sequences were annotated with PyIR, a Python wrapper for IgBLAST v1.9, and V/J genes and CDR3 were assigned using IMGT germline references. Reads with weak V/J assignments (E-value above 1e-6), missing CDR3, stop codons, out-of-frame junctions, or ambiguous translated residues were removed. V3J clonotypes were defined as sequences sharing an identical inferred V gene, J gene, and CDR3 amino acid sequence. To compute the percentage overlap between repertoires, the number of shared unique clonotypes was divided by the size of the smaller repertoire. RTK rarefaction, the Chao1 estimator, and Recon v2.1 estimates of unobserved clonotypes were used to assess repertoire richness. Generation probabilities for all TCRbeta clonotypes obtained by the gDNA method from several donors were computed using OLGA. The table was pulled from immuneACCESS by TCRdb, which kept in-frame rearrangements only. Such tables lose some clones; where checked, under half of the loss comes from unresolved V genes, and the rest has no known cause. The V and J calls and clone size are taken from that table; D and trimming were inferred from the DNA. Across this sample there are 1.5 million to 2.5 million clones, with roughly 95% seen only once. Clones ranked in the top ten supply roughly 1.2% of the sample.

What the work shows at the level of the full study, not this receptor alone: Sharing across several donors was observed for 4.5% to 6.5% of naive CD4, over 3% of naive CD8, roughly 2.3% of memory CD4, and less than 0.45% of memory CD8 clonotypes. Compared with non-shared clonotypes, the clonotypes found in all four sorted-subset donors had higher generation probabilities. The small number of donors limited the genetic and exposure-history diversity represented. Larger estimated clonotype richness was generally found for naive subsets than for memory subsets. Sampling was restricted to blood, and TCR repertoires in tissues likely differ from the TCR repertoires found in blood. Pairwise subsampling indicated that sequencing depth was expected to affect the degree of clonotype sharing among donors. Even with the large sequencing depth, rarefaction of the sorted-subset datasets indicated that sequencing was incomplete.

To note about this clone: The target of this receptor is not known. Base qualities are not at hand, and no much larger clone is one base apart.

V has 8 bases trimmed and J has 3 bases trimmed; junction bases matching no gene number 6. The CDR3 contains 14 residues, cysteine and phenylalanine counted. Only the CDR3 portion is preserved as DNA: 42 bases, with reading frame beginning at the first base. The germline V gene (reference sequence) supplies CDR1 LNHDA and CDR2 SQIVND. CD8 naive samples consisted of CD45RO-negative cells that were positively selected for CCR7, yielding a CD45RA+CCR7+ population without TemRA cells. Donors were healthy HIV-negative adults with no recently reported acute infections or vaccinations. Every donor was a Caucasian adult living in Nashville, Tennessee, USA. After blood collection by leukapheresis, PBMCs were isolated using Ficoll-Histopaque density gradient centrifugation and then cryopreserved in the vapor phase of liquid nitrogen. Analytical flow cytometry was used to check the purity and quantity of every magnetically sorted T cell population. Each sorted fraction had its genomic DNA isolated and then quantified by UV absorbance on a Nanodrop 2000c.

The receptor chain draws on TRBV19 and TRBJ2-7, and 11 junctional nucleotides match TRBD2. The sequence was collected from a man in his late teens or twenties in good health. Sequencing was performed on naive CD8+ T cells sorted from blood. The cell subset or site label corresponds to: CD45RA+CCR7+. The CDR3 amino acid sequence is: CASSASGGNYEQYF. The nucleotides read TGTGCCAGTTCCGCTAGCGGGGGGAACTACGAGCAGTACTTC.